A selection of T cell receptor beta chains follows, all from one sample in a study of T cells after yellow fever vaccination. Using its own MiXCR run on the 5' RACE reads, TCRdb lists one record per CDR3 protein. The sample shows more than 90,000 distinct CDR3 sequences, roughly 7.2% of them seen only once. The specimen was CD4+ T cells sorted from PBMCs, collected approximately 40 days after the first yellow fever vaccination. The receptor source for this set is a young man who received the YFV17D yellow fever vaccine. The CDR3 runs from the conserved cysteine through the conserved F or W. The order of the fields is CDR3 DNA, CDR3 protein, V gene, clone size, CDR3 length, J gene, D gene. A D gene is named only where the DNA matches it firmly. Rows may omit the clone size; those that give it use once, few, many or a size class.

TGCGCCAGCAGCCAAGACCCCCAGGTGGCCAACTATGGCTACACCTTC,CASSQDPQVANYGYTF,TRBV4-3,many,16,TRBJ1-2,-
TGCAGTGCTAGAGATTCGGGGACTAGCACAGATACGCAGTATTTT,CSARDSGTSTDTQYF,TRBV20-1,many,15,TRBJ2-3,-
TGCAGTGCTAGAACCTTGGCCCGAAGCAATCAGCCCCAGCATTTT,CSARTLARSNQPQHF,TRBV20-1,many,15,TRBJ1-5,-
TGTGCCAGCAGCGTAGGGGGGGCTTACGAGACCCAGTACTTC,CASSVGGAYETQYF,TRBV9,many,14,TRBJ2-5,-
TGTGCCAGCAGTTTAGCGGGTTACACCGGGGAGCTGTTTTTT,CASSLAGYTGELFF,TRBV12-3/TRBV12-4,many,14,TRBJ2-2,-
TGCAGTGCTCGGGTCGTCAGGAGGGAGACCCAGTACTTC,CSARVVRRETQYF,TRBV20-1,many,13,TRBJ2-5,-
TGCGCCAGCAGCTTGGGGGGACAGTTGGATCAGCCCCAGCATTTT,CASSLGGQLDQPQHF,TRBV5-1,many,15,TRBJ1-5,TRBD1
TGTGCCAGCAGTTATATAGAAGGGGATACGCAGTATTTT,CASSYIEGDTQYF,TRBV5-4,-,13,TRBJ2-3,-
TGCGCCAGCAGCTTGGGAGGGGGCGCATCGGCGAATACGCAGTATTTT,CASSLGGGASANTQYF,TRBV5-1,many,16,TRBJ2-3,TRBD1
TGCAGCGCCGACGGAGAGGACTCTGGAAACACCATATATTTT,CSADGEDSGNTIYF,TRBV29-1,-,14,TRBJ1-3,-
TGTGCCAGCAGCCAAGGGGTCAGCGGGGGGGCCGGTACGCAGTATTTT,CASSQGVSGGAGTQYF,TRBV3-1,many,16,TRBJ2-3,TRBD2
TGTGCCACCAGTGCGGGTGGAAGCACAGATACGCAGTATTTT,CATSAGGSTDTQYF,TRBV24-1,many,14,TRBJ2-3,-
TGTGCCAGCAGTGCTAGCGGGGCCGAGCAGTTCTTC,CASSASGAEQFF,TRBV12-3/TRBV12-4,many,12,TRBJ2-1,TRBD2
TGCAGTGGTCAAGCTGGCCTTATGAGTGGCTACACCTTC,CSGQAGLMSGYTF,TRBV20-1,few,13,TRBJ1-2,-
TGTGCCAGCAGCGGGGCTTTGGCAGGAGATTTTGGGACCCAGTACTTC,CASSGALAGDFGTQYF,TRBV5-4,few,16,TRBJ2-5,-
TGTGCACCCAAGGACGGCGACAACAAGCATGGCTACACCTTC,CAPKDGDNKHGYTF,TRBV12-2,-,14,TRBJ1-2,-
TGTGCCAGCGATCGTCCGGGGGAGAACTATGGCTACACCTTC,CASDRPGENYGYTF,TRBV28,many,14,TRBJ1-2,-
TGTGCCAGCAGTTTGAAGGGGATAGAATCACCCCTCCACTTT,CASSLKGIESPLHF,TRBV12-3/TRBV12-4,many,14,TRBJ1-6,-
TGTGCCAGCAGCCGAACAGGGATCAAGGGGAACGAGCAGTACTTC,CASSRTGIKGNEQYF,TRBV12-3/TRBV12-4,many,15,TRBJ2-7,-
TGTGCCATCAGTGAGTCTTTAAGGACAACATTCGGGAACAATGAGCAGTTCTTC,CAISESLRTTFGNNEQFF,TRBV10-3,many,18,TRBJ2-1,-
TGCAGCGTTTCCGGACAGGAGGATGGCTACACCTTC,CSVSGQEDGYTF,TRBV29-1,many,12,TRBJ1-2,TRBD1
TGTGCCAGCAGCTTTTCAGTGTTTGTTTCCCCAATCACCGGGGAGCTGTTTTTT,CASSFSVFVSPITGELFF,TRBV11-2,few,18,TRBJ2-2,-